Each of the 30 T cell receptor beta chains below was sequenced from the same sample in a study of graft-versus-host responses after intestinal transplantation. Sequencing was performed with immunoSEQ multiplex PCR; in TCRdb, only in-frame clones are kept and a portion is missing. The sample lists more than 90,000 clones, roughly 93% occurring once. These TCRs' antigens remain unknown. The material was unstimulated CD8+ T cells sorted from spleen or lymph node cells, obtained before intestinal transplant. The receptor set was obtained from a human donor who received an intestinal transplant.

The V call is TRBV7-9, the J call TRBJ1-1; a weak D match, TRBD1 (5 bases). Trimming pared 5 bases from V and 1 base from J, leaving 14 bases between. Germline V gene sequence: CDR1 SEHNR, CDR2 FQNEAQ (reference sequence). This CDR3 has 15 residues. CDR3 in DNA: TGTGCCAGCAGCCAAGTAGGGGTCCCGAACACTGAAGCTTTCTTT. Translating it yields CASSQVGVPNTEAFF.

The J gene is TRBJ2-7, the V gene TRBV30, with a weak D call TRBD2 (5 bases). This CDR3 contains 12 residues. V was clipped by 1 base and J by 5 bases, with 9 bases between them. Looked up from germline, CDR1 is GTSNPN and CDR2 is SVGIG (reference sequence). CDR3 coding DNA: TGTGCCTGGAGTGCGGGGATTCACGAGCAGTACTTC. Translating gives CAWSAGIHEQYF.

The rearrangement links TRBV7-9 to TRBJ2-2; 8 bases are shared with TRBD1. Germline-derived CDR1 and CDR2 are SEHNR and FQNEAQ (reference sequence). The CDR3 runs to 14 residues. With 6 bases clipped from V and 6 bases from J, the junction kept 6 bases outside the gene matches. CDR3 region: CASSAGGLAGELFF. CDR3 in DNA: TGTGCCAGCAGTGCAGGGGGCCTAGCCGGGGAGCTGTTTTTT. The complete variable domain, with remaining parts taken from reference TRBV7-9 and TRBJ2-2, reads DTGVSQNPRHKITKRGQNVTFRCDPISEHNRLYWYRQTLGQGPEFLTYFQNEAQLEKSRLLSDRFSAERPKGSFSTLEIQRTEQGDSAMYLCASSAGGLAGELFFGEGSRLTVL.

This chain joins TRBV30 and TRBJ2-1, with TRBD2 matching 8 bases. There are 12 residues in the CDR3. CDR1 and CDR2 from the germline V gene are GTSNPN and SVGIG (reference sequence). With 0 bases clipped from V and 12 bases from J, the junction kept 4 bases outside the gene matches. CDR3 protein: CAWSVSSGRQFF. CDR3 nucleotides: TGTGCCTGGAGTGTATCCAGCGGGAGGCAGTTCTTC.

The rearrangement joins TRBV7-6 to TRBJ2-1; TRBD2 agrees at 7 bases. The CDR3 extends over 15 amino acids. V was clipped by 4 bases and J by 4 bases; unmatched bases: 7. CDR1 is SGHVS and CDR2 is FNYEAQ in the germline V gene. The CDR3, as DNA: TGTGCCAGCAGCTCAAAGGCGGGAGAGTACAATGAGCAGTTCTTC. Residues: CASSSKAGEYNEQFF.

V usage is TRBV4-2 and J usage is TRBJ2-7; maybe TRBD1 (5 bases). V was trimmed by 0 bases and J by 2 bases, leaving 11 bases between them. The CDR3 has 15 amino acids. Germline V gene lookup returns CDR1 LGHNA and CDR2 YNFKEQ. The CDR3 sequence: CASSQDVRVTYEQYF. CDR3 sequence (DNA): TGTGCCAGCAGCCAAGATGTCAGGGTAACCTACGAGCAGTACTTC.

CDR3 sequence: CASSVATEETQYF. For the CDR3, the DNA is TGTGCCAGCAGCGTAGCTACGGAGGAGACCCAGTACTTC. The chain carries TRBV9 and TRBJ2-5; D not resolved. Trimming shortened V by 0 bases and J by 5 bases, and 8 bases separated the two germline ends. This CDR3 has 13 residues. Germline V gives CDR1 SGDLS, CDR2 YYNGEE. Full variable domain (rest looked up from reference TRBV9 and TRBJ2-5): DSGVTQTPKHLITATGQRVTLRCSPRSGDLSVYWYQQSLDQGLQFLIQYYNGEERAKGNILERFSAQQFPDLHSELNLSSLELGDSALYFCASSVATEETQYFGPGTRLLVL.

The chain has TRBV5-1 and TRBJ2-3; maybe TRBD2 (6 bases). CDR3 size: 13 residues. V was shortened by 5 bases and J by 0 bases, with 7 bases between the two germline ends. Germline V gene lookup returns CDR1 SGHRS and CDR2 YFSETQ. The CDR3 sequence: CASRTRSTDTQYF. The CDR3 DNA reads as TGCGCCAGCAGGACTAGGAGCACAGATACGCAGTATTTT.

The chain is built from TRBV4-3 and TRBJ1-6; TRBD1 aligns across 7 bases. Losses at the gene ends were 5 bases for V and 8 bases for J; bases not matched to a gene: 9. Looked up from germline, CDR1 is LGHNA and CDR2 is YSLEER. The length of the CDR3 is 15 residues. The CDR3 nucleotides are TGCGCCAGCAGCTTCAGACAGGGAGCCGATTCACCCCTCCACTTT. This translates into CASSFRQGADSPLHF.

CDR3 sequence reads: CASSLSGREPFNEQFF. CDR3 bases: TGTGCCAGCAGCTTATCAGGGCGGGAGCCCTTCAATGAGCAGTTCTTC. The chain links TRBV7-8 to TRBJ2-1; 7 positions match TRBD2. The CDR3 contains 16 residues. Germline trimming cut 2 bases from V and 6 bases from J; bases unmatched to any gene: 10. CDR1 is SGHVS and CDR2 is FQNEAQ in the germline V gene.

J is TRBJ2-7 and V is TRBV7-2, with D possibly TRBD2 on 7 matching bases. The germline V gene has CDR1 SGHTA and CDR2 FQGNSA. V was shortened by 3 bases and J by 1 base, with 10 bases between the two germline ends. The CDR3 consists of 14 residues. The CDR3 sequence is CASSFKGGSYEQYF. CDR3 DNA sequence: TGTGCCAGCAGCTTTAAGGGGGGGTCCTACGAGCAGTACTTC.

The chain's CDR3 is CASSWGVGQPQHF. In DNA, the CDR3 is TGTGCCAGCAGCTGGGGCGTAGGCCAGCCCCAGCATTTT. The V and J genes are TRBV5-4 and TRBJ1-5, with D perhaps matching TRBD1 (5 bases). CDR3 length equals 13 residues. V lost 3 bases and J 7 bases, leaving 11 bases between the germline ends. Germline loops: CDR1 SGHNT, CDR2 YYREEE (reference sequence).

The chain joins TRBV27 to TRBJ2-7, with a possible D match to TRBD1 (6 bases). The germline V gene encodes CDR1 MNHEY and CDR2 SMNVEV (reference sequence). CDR3 length: 14 residues. V dropped 4 bases and J dropped 6 bases, with 16 bases sitting between them. The CDR3, as DNA: TGTGCCAGCAGTTCGATCGGCAGGGGAAGCGAGCAGTACTTC. Residues: CASSSIGRGSEQYF.

J is TRBJ2-7 and V is TRBV2; no definite D call. Per germline, CDR1 SNHLY and CDR2 FYNNEI. The CDR3 contains 16 residues. The V gene lost 4 bases and the J gene lost 0 bases, with 16 bases spanning the gap. The DNA of the CDR3 is TGTGCCAGCAGTGGGCTGACGAGGTCTAGCTCCTACGAGCAGTACTTC. It translates to CASSGLTRSSSYEQYF.

This clone was found once. The rearrangement uses TRBV4-1 and TRBJ2-7; TRBD2 aligns across 11 bases. Unmatched junction bases numbered 6, after V lost 0 bases and J lost 5 bases. This CDR3 is 16 amino acids long. CDR1 is MGHRA, CDR2 YSYEKL, per germline. This chain's CDR3 is CASSQDSGRVSDEQYF. The CDR3 coding sequence is TGCGCCAGCAGCCAAGATAGCGGGAGGGTTTCGGACGAGCAGTACTTC.

The CDR3 nucleotides read TGTGCCAGCAGCGAAGGGACAGTCGAGCCATACACAGATACGCAGTATTTT. Translation: CASSEGTVEPYTDTQYF. The V gene is TRBV5-6, the J gene TRBJ2-3; TRBD1 agrees at 7 bases. The J segment lost 2 bases and the V segment lost 4 bases, leaving 13 bases of the junction unmatched. Looked up from germline, CDR1 is SGHDT and CDR2 is YYEEEE. The CDR3 is made up of 17 amino acids.

The chain has TRBV6-5 and TRBJ2-2; D not certain. Germline CDR1 is MNHEY and CDR2 is SVGAGI. The CDR3 is 13 residues long. Trimming left V 6 bases short and J 5 bases short, with 10 bases between. CDR3 bases: TGTGCCAGCAGACCACAGCAGACCGGGGAGCTGTTTTTT. Its translation is CASRPQQTGELFF.

The chain recombines TRBV19 with TRBJ2-7; the match to TRBD2 covers 11 bases. Germline values: CDR1 LNHDA, CDR2 SQIVND (reference sequence). V gave up 3 bases and J gave up 3 bases; unmatched junction bases: 7. CDR3 length: 16 amino acids. The CDR3 protein is CASSIASGGYNYEQYF. CDR3 DNA sequence: TGTGCCAGTAGTATTGCTAGCGGGGGGTACAACTACGAGCAGTACTTC.

This rearrangement joins TRBV4-1 to TRBJ1-2, with 7 bases aligning to TRBD1. The CDR3 runs to 15 residues. J gave up 0 bases and V 4 bases, and 5 bases lay outside the gene matches. Germline assignment: CDR1 MGHRA and CDR2 YSYEKL. The CDR3 sequence: CASSRVGTANYGYTF. In nucleotides, the CDR3 is TGCGCCAGCAGCCGGGTCGGGACAGCTAACTATGGCTACACCTTC.

This sequence joins TRBV19 and TRBJ1-6, with TRBD1 matching 7 bases. Unmatched junction bases numbered 4, after V lost 3 bases and J lost 8 bases. Germline V gene lookup returns CDR1 LNHDA and CDR2 SQIVND (reference sequence). This CDR3 has 14 amino acids. This CDR3 reads CASSMWQGDSPLHF. The CDR3 nucleotides read TGTGCCAGTAGTATGTGGCAGGGGGATTCACCCCTCCACTTT. Full variable domain (remainder filled in from reference TRBV19 and TRBJ1-6): DGGITQSPKYLFRKEGQNVTLSCEQNLNHDAMYWYRQDPGQGLRLIYYSQIVNDFQKGDIAEGYSVSREKKESFPLTVTSAQKNPTAFYLCASSMWQGDSPLHFGNGTRLTVT.

Worth noting for this clone: The conserved phenylalanine or tryptophan is not found at the CDR3 terminus, so this likely reflects a read error. No DNA is shown, since the ends of the CDR3 on it are uncertain; the CDR3 is the one TCRdb lists. The chain couples TRBV21-1 to TRBJ2-4; TRBD2, the table's D call, was not compared with the DNA. TRBV21-1 is reported as a pseudogene. Both ends counted, the CDR3 spans 11 residues. CDR3 sequence reads: CASSKMRQFRD.

The chain joins TRBV7-9 to TRBJ2-7, with TRBD1 matching 7 bases. Germline lookup yields CDR1 SEHNR and CDR2 FQNEAQ (reference sequence). The CDR3 consists of 14 residues. The ends lost 5 bases at V and 5 bases at J; junction bases unmatched: 9. The CDR3 reads CASSAQGNGNEQYF. DNA for the CDR3: TGTGCCAGCAGCGCACAGGGGAACGGGAACGAGCAGTACTTC.

The rearrangement uses TRBV19 and TRBJ1-6; D might be TRBD1 (6 bases). Trimming took 7 bases from V and 9 from J, leaving 10 bases between them. Germline V lookup: CDR1 LNHDA, CDR2 SQIVND (reference sequence). This CDR3 is 12 amino acids long. The DNA for the CDR3 is TGTGCCAGTAAACAGGGTGGTTCACCCCTCCACTTT. Amino acids: CASKQGGSPLHF.

This clone was seen only once. This chain uses TRBV11-3 with TRBJ2-7, with D perhaps matching TRBD1 (6 bases). This CDR3 is 15 amino acids long. Germline CDR1 SGHNT, CDR2 YENEEA. V dropped 5 bases and J dropped 3 bases, with 17 bases sitting between them. CDR3 protein: CASSPIPTGSYEQYF. CDR3 nucleotides: TGTGCCAGCAGCCCTATTCCCACAGGGAGCTACGAGCAGTACTTC.

The V gene is TRBV2, the J gene TRBJ2-2; 9 nucleotides align to TRBD1. CDR3 length equals 14 residues. Trimming at V came to 7 bases and at J to 6 bases, leaving 6 bases not matched to a gene. CDR1 is SNHLY, CDR2 FYNNEI, per germline. In DNA form, the CDR3 reads TGTGCCAGCATCGGGGACAGGGAAGCCGGGGAGCTGTTTTTT. Translated, it gives CASIGDREAGELFF.

This chain uses TRBV10-1 with TRBJ2-7, with D unclear. In germline, CDR1 is WNHNN, CDR2 SYGVQD (reference sequence). Trimming stripped 1 base from V and 3 bases from J, with 10 bases between. There are 14 residues in the CDR3. CDR3 amino acids: CASSELNRIYEQYF. The CDR3 nucleotides are TGCGCCAGCAGTGAGTTGAACAGAATCTACGAGCAGTACTTC.

The rearrangement links TRBV28 to TRBJ2-7; TRBD2 matches at 8 bases. Trimming took 6 bases from V and 2 from J; bases not matched to a gene: 6. CDR1 and CDR2 from the germline V gene are MDHEN and SYDVKM. The CDR3 loop spans 14 amino acids. The CDR3 coding sequence is TGTGCCAGCAGCCCGGGACTAGTCCCCTACGAGCAGTACTTC. Translated, it gives CASSPGLVPYEQYF.

The chain recombines TRBV23-1 with TRBJ1-2; TRBD1 matches at 12 bases. TRBV23-1 is placed among ORFs of uncertain function. The CDR3 has 17 residues. J gave up 7 bases and V 0 bases, and 9 bases lay outside the gene matches. The chain's CDR3 is CASSQSSGQGALCGYTF. The CDR3 nucleotides read TGCGCCAGCAGTCAATCGTCGGGACAGGGGGCTTTGTGTGGCTACACCTTC.

This rearrangement joins TRBV30 to TRBJ2-5; 8 bases match TRBD2. Germline trimming cut 5 bases from V and 1 base from J; bases unmatched to any gene: 6. The CDR3 runs to 14 residues. Germline values: CDR1 GTSNPN, CDR2 SVGIG (reference sequence). The DNA of the CDR3 is TGTGCCTGGGTCCCACTAGCGGTCCAAGAGACCCAGTACTTC. As protein: CAWVPLAVQETQYF.

The chain carries TRBV30 and TRBJ1-5; no firm D call. V was clipped by 0 bases and J by 0 bases, with 6 bases between them. Germline V gene lookup returns CDR1 GTSNPN and CDR2 SVGIG (reference sequence). The CDR3 consists of 14 residues. The CDR3 is CAWSVLGSNQPQHF. The CDR3 region has the DNA TGTGCCTGGAGTGTACTAGGTAGCAATCAGCCCCAGCATTTT.